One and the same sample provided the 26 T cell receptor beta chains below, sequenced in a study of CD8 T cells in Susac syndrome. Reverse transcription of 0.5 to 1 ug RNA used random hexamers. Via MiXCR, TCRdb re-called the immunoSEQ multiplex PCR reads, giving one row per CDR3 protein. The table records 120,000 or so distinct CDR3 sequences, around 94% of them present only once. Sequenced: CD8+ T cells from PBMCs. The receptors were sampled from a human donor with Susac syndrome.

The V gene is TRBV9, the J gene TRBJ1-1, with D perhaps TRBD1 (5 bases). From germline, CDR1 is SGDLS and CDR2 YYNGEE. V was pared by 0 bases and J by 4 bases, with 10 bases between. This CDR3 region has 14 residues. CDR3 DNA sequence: TGTGCCAGCAGCGTAGATGGGGCGCCCACTGAAGCTTTCTTT. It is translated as CASSVDGAPTEAFF. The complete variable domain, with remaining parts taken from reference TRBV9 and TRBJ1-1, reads DSGVTQTPKHLITATGQRVTLRCSPRSGDLSVYWYQQSLDQGLQFLIQYYNGEERAKGNILERFSAQQFPDLHSELNLSSLELGDSALYFCASSVDGAPTEAFFGQGTRLTVV.

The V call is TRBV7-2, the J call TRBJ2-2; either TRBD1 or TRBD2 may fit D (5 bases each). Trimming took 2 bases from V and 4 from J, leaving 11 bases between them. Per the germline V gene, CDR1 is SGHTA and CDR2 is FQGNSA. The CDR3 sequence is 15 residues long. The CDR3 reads CASSLWGSSTGELFF. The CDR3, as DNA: TGTGCCAGCAGCTTATGGGGGAGTAGCACCGGGGAGCTGTTTTTT.

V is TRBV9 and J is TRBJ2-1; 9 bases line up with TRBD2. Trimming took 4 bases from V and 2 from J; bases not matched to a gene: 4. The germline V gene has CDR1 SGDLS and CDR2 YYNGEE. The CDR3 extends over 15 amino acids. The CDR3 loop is CASSLTSGPYNEQFF. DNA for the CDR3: TGTGCCAGCAGCTTGACTAGCGGCCCCTACAATGAGCAGTTCTTC.

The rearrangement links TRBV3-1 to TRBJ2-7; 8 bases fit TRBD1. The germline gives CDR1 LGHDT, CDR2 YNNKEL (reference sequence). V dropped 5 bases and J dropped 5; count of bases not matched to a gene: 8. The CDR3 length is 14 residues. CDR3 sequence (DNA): TGTGCCAGCAGCGCAGGACAGGGACCTCACGAGCAGTACTTC. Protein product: CASSAGQGPHEQYF.

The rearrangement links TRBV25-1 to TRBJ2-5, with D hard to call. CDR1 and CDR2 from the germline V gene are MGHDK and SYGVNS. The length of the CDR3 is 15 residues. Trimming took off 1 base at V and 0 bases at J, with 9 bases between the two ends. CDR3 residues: CASSESPPDQETQYF. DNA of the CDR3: TGTGCCAGCAGTGAATCTCCCCCAGACCAAGAGACCCAGTACTTC. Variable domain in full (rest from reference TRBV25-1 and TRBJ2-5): EADIYQTPRYLVIGTGKKITLECSQTMGHDKMYWYQQDPGMELHLIHYSYGVNSTEKGDLSSESTVSRIRTEHFPLTLESARPSHTSQYLCASSESPPDQETQYFGPGTRLLVL.

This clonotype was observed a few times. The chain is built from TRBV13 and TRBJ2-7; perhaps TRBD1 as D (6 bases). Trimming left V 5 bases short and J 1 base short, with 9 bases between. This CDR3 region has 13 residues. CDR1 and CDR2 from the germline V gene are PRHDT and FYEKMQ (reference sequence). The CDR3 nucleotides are TGTGCCAGCAGCCGAGGACAGTCCTACGAGCAGTACTTC. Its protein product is CASSRGQSYEQYF.

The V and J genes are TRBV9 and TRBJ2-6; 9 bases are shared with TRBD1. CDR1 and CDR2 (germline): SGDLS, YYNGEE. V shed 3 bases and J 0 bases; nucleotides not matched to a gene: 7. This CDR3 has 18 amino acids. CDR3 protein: CASSGLGQGSSGANVLTF. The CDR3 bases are TGTGCCAGCAGCGGGTTGGGACAGGGAAGCTCTGGGGCCAACGTCCTGACTTTC.

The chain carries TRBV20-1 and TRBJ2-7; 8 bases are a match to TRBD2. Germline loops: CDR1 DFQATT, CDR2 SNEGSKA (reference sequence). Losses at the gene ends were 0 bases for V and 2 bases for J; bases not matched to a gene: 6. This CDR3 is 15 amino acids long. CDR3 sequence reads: CSARELGLVTYEQYF. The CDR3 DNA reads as TGCAGTGCTAGAGAGCTGGGACTAGTAACCTACGAGCAGTACTTC.

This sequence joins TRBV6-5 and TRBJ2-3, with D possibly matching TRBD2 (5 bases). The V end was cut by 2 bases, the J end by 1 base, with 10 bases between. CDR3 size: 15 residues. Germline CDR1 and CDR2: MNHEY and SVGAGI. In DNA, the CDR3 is TGTGCCAGCAGTTACAAGGAGGAGGGCACAGATACGCAGTATTTT. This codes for CASSYKEEGTDTQYF.

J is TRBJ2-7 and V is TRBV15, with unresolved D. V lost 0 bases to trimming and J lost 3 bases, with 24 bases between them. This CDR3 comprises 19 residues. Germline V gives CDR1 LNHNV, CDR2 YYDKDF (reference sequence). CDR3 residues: CATSRDIFSHSDRIYEQYF. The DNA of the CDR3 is TGTGCCACCAGCAGAGACATCTTCTCCCACTCGGACCGCATCTACGAGCAGTACTTC.

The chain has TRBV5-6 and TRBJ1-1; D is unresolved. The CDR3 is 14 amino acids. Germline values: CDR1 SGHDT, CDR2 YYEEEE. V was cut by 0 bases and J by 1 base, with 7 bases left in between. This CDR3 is CASSLEAENTEAFF. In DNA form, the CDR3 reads TGTGCCAGCAGCTTGGAAGCAGAGAACACTGAAGCTTTCTTT.

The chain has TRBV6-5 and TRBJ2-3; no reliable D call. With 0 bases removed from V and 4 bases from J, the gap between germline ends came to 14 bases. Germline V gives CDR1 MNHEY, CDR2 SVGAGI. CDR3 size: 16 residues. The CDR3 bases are TGTGCCAGCAGTTACTCCCTGGTCTTGGTCCCAGATACGCAGTATTTT. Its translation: CASSYSLVLVPDTQYF.

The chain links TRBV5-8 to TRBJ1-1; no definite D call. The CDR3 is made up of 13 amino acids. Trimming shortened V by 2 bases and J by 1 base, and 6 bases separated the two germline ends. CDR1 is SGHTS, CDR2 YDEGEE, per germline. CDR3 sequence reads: CASSFPQNTEAFF. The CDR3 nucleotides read TGTGCCAGCAGCTTCCCACAGAACACTGAAGCTTTCTTT.

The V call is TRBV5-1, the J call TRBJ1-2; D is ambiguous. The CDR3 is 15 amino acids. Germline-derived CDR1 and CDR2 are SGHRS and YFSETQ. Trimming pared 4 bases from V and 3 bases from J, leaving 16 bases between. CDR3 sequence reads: CASSLVSGSDYGYTF. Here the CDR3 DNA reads TGCGCCAGCAGCCTGGTCTCCGGGTCCGACTATGGCTACACCTTC.

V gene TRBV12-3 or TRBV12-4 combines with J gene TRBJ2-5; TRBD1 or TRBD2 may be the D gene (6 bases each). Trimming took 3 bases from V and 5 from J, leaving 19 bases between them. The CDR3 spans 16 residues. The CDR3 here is CASSFGLGGPMETQYF. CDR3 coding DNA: TGTGCCAGCAGTTTCGGGCTTGGGGGGCCGATGGAGACCCAGTACTTC.

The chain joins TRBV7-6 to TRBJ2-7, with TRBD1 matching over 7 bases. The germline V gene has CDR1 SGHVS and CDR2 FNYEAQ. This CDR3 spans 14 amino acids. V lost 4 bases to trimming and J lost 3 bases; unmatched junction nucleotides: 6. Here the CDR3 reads CASSSGQEDYEQYF. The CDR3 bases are TGTGCCAGCAGCTCAGGACAGGAGGACTACGAGCAGTACTTC.

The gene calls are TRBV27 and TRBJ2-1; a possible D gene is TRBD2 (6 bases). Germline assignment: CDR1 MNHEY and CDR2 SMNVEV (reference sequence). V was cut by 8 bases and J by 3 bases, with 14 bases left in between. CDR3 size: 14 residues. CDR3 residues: CASASGLDYNEQFF. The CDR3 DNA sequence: TGTGCCAGCGCCTCGGGACTCGACTACAATGAGCAGTTCTTC.

The CDR3 sequence is CASSLDAVEQYF. DNA of the CDR3: TGTGCCAGCAGCTTGGATGCAGTCGAGCAGTACTTC. V and J are TRBV5-6 and TRBJ2-7; D gene unclear. CDR3 size: 12 residues. Germline CDR1 is SGHDT and CDR2 is YYEEEE. V lost 0 bases, J lost 6 bases, and 7 bases lay in between.

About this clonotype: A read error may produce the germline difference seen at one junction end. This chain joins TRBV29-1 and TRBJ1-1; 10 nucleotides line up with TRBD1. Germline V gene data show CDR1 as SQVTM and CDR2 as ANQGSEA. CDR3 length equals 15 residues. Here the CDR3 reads CSDATGGGRNAEAFF. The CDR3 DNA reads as TGCAGCGACGCGACAGGGGGCGGGAGGAACGCTGAAGCTTTCTTT.

The CDR3: CASSSSGSYGEQFF. CDR3 coding DNA: TGTGCCAGCAGCTCAAGCGGGAGTTACGGTGAGCAGTTCTTC. The gene calls are TRBV7-8 and TRBJ2-1; 8 bases match TRBD2. V dropped 4 bases and J dropped 9; count of bases not matched to a gene: 8. The V gene's germline CDR1 is SGHVS and CDR2 FQNEAQ. The CDR3 is 14 residues long.

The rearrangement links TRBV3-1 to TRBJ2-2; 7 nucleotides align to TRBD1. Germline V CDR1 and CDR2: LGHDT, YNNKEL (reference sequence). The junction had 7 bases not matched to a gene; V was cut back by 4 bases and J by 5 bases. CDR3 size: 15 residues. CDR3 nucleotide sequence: TGTGCCAGCAGCCCCGGACAGGATACGACCGGGGAGCTGTTTTTT. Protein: CASSPGQDTTGELFF.

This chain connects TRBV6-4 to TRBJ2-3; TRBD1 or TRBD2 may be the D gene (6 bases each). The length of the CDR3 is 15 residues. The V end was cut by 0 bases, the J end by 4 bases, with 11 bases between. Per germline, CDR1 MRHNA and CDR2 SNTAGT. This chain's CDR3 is CASSDSKGGADTQYF. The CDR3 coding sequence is TGTGCCAGCAGTGACTCAAAGGGGGGCGCAGATACGCAGTATTTT.

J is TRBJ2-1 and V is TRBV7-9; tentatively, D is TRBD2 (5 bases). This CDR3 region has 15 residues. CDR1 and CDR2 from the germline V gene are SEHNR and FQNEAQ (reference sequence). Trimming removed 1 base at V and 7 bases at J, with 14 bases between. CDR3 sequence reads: CASSLETGVPNEQFF. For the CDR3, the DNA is TGTGCCAGCAGCTTAGAAACCGGGGTTCCGAATGAGCAGTTCTTC.

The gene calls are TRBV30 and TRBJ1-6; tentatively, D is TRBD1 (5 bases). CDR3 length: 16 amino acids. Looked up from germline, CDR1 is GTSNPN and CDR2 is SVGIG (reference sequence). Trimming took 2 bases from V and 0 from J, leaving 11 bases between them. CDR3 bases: TGTGCCTGGAGTATACTGACAGCCTCCTATAATTCACCCCTCCACTTT. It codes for CAWSILTASYNSPLHF.

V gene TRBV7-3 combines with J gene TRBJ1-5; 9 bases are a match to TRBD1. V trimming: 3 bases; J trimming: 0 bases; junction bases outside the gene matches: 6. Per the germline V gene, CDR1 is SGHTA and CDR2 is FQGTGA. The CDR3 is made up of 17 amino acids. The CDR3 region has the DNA TGTGCCAGCAGCTTTCCGGGACAGGGCAATAGCAATCAGCCCCAGCATTTT. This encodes CASSFPGQGNSNQPQHF.

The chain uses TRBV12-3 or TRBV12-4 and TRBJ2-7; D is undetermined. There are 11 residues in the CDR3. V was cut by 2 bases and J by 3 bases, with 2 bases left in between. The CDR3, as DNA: TGTGCCAGCAGTTTACACTACGAGCAGTACTTC. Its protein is CASSLHYEQYF.